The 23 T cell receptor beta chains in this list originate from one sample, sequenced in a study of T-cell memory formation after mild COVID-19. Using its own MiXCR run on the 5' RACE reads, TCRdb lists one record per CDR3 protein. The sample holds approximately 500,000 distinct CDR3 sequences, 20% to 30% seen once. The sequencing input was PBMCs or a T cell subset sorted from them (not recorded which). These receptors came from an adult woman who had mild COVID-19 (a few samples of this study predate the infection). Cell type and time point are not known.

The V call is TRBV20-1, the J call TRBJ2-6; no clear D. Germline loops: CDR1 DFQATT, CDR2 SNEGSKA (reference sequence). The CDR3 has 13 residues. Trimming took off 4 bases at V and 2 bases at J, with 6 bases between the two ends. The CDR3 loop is CSANIPGANVLTF. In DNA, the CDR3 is TGCAGTGCTAACATTCCTGGGGCCAACGTCCTGACTTTC.

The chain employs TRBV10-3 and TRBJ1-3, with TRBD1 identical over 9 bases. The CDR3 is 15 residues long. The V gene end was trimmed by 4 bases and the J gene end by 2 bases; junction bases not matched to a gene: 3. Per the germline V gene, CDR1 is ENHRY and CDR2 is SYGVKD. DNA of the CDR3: TGTGCCATCAGTGGGGACAGGGATCCTGGAAACACCATATATTTT. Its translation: CAISGDRDPGNTIYF.

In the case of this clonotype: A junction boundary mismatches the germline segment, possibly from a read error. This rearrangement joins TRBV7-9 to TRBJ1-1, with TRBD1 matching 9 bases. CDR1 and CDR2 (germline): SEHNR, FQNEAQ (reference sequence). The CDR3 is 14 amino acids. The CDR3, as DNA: TGTGCCAGCAGACCCGGACAGGGGAACGCTGAAGCTTTCTTT. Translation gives CASRPGQGNAEAFF. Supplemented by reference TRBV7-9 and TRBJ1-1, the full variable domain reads DTGVSQNPRHKITKRGQNVTFRCDPISEHNRLYWYRQTLGQGPEFLTYFQNEAQLEKSRLLSDRFSAERPKGSFSTLEIQRTEQGDSAMYLCASRPGQGNAEAFFGQGTRLTVV.

CDR3 bases: TGCGCCAGTTCCTCGACAGCAGGACAAGAGACCCAGTACTTC. Protein: CASSSTAGQETQYF. The chain combines TRBV5-1 with TRBJ2-5; tentatively, D is TRBD1 (5 bases). With 8 bases removed from V and 2 bases from J, the gap between germline ends came to 16 bases. CDR1 and CDR2 (germline): SGHRS, YFSETQ. The CDR3 extends over 14 amino acids. Using reference TRBV5-1 and TRBJ2-5 for the parts outside the CDR3, the full variable domain is KAGVTQTPRYLIKTRGQQVTLSCSPISGHRSVSWYQQTPGQGLQFLFEYFSETQRNKGNFPGRFSGRQFSNSRSEMNVSTLELGDSALYLCASSSTAGQETQYFGPGTRLLVL.

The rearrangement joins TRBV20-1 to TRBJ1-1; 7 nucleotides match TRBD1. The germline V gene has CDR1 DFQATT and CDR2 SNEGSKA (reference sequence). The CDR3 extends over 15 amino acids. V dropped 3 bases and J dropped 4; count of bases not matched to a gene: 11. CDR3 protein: CSASTTERGLTEAFF. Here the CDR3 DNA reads TGCAGTGCTAGCACAACCGAAAGGGGGCTCACTGAAGCTTTCTTT.

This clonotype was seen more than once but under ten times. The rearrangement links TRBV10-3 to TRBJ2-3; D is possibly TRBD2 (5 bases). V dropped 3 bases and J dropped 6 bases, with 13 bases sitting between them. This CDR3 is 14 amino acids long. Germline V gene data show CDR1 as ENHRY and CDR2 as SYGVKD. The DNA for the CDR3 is TGTGCCATCAGTGAATCAGCGGCTGTGGATACGCAGTATTTT. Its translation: CAISESAAVDTQYF.

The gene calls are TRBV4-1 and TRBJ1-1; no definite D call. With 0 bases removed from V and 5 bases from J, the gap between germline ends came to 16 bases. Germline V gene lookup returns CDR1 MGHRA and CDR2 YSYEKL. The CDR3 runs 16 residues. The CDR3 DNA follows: TGCGCCAGCAGCCAAGACTCATTGGCCGCTGCGACTGAAGCTTTCTTT. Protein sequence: CASSQDSLAAATEAFF.

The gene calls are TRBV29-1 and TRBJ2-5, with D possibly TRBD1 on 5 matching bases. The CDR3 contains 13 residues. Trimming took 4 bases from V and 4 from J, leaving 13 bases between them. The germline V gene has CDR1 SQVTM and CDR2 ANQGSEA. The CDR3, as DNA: TGCAGCGTTGTGAACAGGTTTGGAGAGACCCAGTACTTC. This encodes CSVVNRFGETQYF.

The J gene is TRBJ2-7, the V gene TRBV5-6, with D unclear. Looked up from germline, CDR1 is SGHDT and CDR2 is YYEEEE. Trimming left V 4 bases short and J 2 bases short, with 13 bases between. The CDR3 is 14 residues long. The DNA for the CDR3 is TGTGCCAGCAGCATCCCCGGGCCGCCCTACGAGCAGTACTTC. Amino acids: CASSIPGPPYEQYF.

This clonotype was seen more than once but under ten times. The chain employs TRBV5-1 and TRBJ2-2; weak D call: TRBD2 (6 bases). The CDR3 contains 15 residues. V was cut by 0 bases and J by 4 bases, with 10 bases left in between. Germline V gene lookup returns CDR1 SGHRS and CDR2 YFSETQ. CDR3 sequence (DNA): TGCGCCAGCAGCTTGGCTAGCGCCGTCACCGGGGAGCTGTTTTTT. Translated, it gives CASSLASAVTGELFF. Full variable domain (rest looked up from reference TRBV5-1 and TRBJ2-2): KAGVTQTPRYLIKTRGQQVTLSCSPISGHRSVSWYQQTPGQGLQFLFEYFSETQRNKGNFPGRFSGRQFSNSRSEMNVSTLELGDSALYLCASSLASAVTGELFFGEGSRLTVL.

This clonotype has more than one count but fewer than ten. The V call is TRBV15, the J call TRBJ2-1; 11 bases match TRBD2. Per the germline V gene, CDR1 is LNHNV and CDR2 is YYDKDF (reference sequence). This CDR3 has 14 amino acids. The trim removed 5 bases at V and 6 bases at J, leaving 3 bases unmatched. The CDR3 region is CATSGTSGLNEQFF. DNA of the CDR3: TGTGCCACCAGCGGGACTAGCGGCCTCAATGAGCAGTTCTTC.

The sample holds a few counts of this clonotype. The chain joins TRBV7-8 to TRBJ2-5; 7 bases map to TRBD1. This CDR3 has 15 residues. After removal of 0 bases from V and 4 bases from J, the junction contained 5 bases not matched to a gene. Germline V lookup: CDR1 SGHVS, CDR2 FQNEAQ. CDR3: CASSLASRGRETQYF. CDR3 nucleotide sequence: TGTGCCAGCAGCTTAGCATCAAGGGGGCGAGAGACCCAGTACTTC.

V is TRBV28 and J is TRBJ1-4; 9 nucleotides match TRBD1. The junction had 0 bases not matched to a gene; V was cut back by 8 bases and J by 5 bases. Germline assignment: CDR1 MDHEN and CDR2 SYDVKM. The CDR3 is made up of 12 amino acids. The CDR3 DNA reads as TGTGCCAGCGGACAGGGGAATGAAAAACTGTTTTTT. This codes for CASGQGNEKLFF.

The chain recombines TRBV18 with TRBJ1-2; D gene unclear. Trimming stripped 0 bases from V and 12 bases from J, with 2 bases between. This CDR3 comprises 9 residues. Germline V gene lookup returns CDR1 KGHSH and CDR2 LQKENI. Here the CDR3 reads CASSPPHTF. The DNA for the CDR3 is TGTGCCAGCTCACCACCGCACACCTTC.

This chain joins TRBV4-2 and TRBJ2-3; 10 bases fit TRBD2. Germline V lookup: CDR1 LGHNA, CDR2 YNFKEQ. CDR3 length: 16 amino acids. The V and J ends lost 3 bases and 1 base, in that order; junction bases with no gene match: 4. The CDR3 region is CASSQPGTSGTDTQYF. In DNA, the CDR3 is TGTGCCAGCAGCCAGCCCGGGACTAGCGGCACAGATACGCAGTATTTT.

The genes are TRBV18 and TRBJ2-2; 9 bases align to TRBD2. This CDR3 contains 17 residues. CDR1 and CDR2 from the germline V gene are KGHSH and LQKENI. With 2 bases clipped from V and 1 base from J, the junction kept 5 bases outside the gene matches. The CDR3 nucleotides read TGTGCCAGCTCACCAAGGGCTAGCGGGGTGAACACCGGGGAGCTGTTTTTT. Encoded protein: CASSPRASGVNTGELFF.

The DNA for the CDR3 is TGCAGTCCCTTCGTCCCAGGGCGGATCACTGAAGCTTTCTTT. It codes for CSPFVPGRITEAFF. The chain recombines TRBV20-1 with TRBJ1-1, with D tentatively TRBD1 (5 bases). Looked up from germline, CDR1 is DFQATT and CDR2 is SNEGSKA (reference sequence). The CDR3 is made up of 14 amino acids. V lost 8 bases to trimming and J lost 4 bases, with 20 bases between them.

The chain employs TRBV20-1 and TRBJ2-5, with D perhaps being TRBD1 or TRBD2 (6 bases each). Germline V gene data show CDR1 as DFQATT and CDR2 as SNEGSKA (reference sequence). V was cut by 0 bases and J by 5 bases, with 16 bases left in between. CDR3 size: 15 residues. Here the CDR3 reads CSAREPAQGGETQYF. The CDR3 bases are TGCAGTGCTAGAGAGCCGGCTCAAGGGGGGGAGACCCAGTACTTC.

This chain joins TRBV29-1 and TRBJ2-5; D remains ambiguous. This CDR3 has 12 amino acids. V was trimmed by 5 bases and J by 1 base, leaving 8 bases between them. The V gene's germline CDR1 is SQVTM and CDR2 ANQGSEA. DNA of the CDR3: TGCAGCGTTCAGAAGGGCCAAGAGACCCAGTACTTC. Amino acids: CSVQKGQETQYF.

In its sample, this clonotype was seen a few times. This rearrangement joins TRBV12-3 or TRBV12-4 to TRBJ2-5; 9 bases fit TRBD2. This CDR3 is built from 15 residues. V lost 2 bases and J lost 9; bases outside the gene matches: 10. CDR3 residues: CASSLTEVAGDPQYF. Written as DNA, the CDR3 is TGTGCCAGCAGTTTAACGGAGGTAGCGGGAGACCCCCAGTACTTC.

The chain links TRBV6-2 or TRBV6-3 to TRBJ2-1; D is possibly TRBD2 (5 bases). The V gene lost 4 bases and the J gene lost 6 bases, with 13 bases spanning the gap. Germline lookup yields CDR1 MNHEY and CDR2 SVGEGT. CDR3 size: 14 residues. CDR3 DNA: TGTGCCAGCAGTTGGAGCGGCCCGATCAATGAGCAGTTCTTC. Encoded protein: CASSWSGPINEQFF.

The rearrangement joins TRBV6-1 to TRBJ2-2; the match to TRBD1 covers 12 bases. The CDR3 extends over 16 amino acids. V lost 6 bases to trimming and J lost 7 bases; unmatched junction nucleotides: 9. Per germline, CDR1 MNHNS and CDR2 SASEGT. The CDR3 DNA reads TGTGCCAGCAGGCCGGGACAGGGGGCGCTGGTCGGGGAGCTGTTTTTT. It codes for CASRPGQGALVGELFF.

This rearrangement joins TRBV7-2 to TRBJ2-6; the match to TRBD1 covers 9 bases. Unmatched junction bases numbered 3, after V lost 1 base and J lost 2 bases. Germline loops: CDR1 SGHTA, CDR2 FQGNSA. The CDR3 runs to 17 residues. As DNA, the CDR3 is TGTGCCAGCAGCTTAGGCGGGACAGGGACTGGGGCCAACGTCCTGACTTTC. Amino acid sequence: CASSLGGTGTGANVLTF.